These 29 T cell receptor beta chains share one sample of origin, sequenced in a study of T cell clones after liver transplantation. TCRdb's table, derived via immunoSEQ multiplex PCR, lists solely in-frame clones and lacks some. This table holds more than 65,000 clones, more than 90% found once. The sequenced sample was CD4+ T cells from blood, obtained before liver transplant. Every receptor here comes from a human donor who received a liver transplant.

V gene TRBV4-1 combines with J gene TRBJ1-4; 9 bases agree with TRBD1. Germline values: CDR1 MGHRA, CDR2 YSYEKL. J lost 0 bases, V lost 3 bases, and 14 bases had no gene match. The CDR3 is 20 residues long. CDR3 loop: CASSQGLGQGISATNEKLFF. CDR3 in DNA: TGCGCCAGCAGCCAGGGACTAGGACAGGGGATTTCTGCAACTAATGAAAAACTGTTTTTT.

The CDR3 sequence is CASSQPGQNEKLFF. DNA for the CDR3: TGTGCCAGTAGTCAACCGGGACAGAATGAAAAACTGTTTTTT. The V and J genes are TRBV19 and TRBJ1-4; 7 bases are a match to TRBD1. Per germline, CDR1 LNHDA and CDR2 SQIVND (reference sequence). Trimming cost V 5 bases and J 5 bases; bases outside gene matches: 5. The CDR3 has 14 amino acids.

J is TRBJ2-1 and V is TRBV7-9; TRBD2 is a possible D gene (6 bases). The V gene lost 1 base and the J gene lost 4 bases, with 11 bases spanning the gap. The CDR3 consists of 15 residues. The germline gives CDR1 SEHNR, CDR2 FQNEAQ (reference sequence). The CDR3 spells CASSLDGRGYNEQFF. The CDR3 nucleotides read TGTGCCAGCAGCTTAGACGGGAGAGGATACAATGAGCAGTTCTTC.

The CDR3 nucleotides are TGTGCCAGCAGCTTAGTTGGGACTAGCGAGTACAATGAGCAGTTCTTC. Its translation is CASSLVGTSEYNEQFF. This sequence joins TRBV7-2 and TRBJ2-1; TRBD2 aligns across 10 bases. The trim removed 1 base at V and 4 bases at J, leaving 4 bases unmatched. The CDR3 is 16 amino acids. In germline, CDR1 is SGHTA, CDR2 FQGNSA.

J is TRBJ1-1 and V is TRBV28; D might be TRBD1 (5 bases). The V gene lost 5 bases and the J gene lost 2 bases, with 12 bases spanning the gap. Per germline, CDR1 MDHEN and CDR2 SYDVKM. The CDR3 consists of 14 residues. CDR3 amino acids: CASSGRDVNTEAFF. DNA for the CDR3: TGTGCCAGCAGTGGACGGGACGTAAACACTGAAGCTTTCTTT.

The J gene is TRBJ2-5, the V gene TRBV11-3; D unresolved. Deletions cut 2 bases from V and 5 bases from J, with 12 bases between. The CDR3 sequence is 14 residues long. Germline CDR1 SGHNT, CDR2 YENEEA. In DNA form, the CDR3 reads TGTGCCAGCAGCTTAAAGGTGGGCTCGGAGACCCAGTACTTC. Residues: CASSLKVGSETQYF. The full variable domain, rest sourced from reference TRBV11-3 and TRBJ2-5, is EAGVVQSPRYKIIEKKQPVAFWCNPISGHNTLYWYLQNLGQGPELLIRYENEEAVDDSQLPKDRFSAERLKGVDSTLKIQPAELGDSAVYLCASSLKVGSETQYFGPGTRLLVL.

The gene calls are TRBV15 and TRBJ1-6; D may be TRBD1 (5 bases). Germline CDR1 is LNHNV and CDR2 is YYDKDF (reference sequence). Trimming took off 5 bases at V and 4 bases at J, with 15 bases between the two ends. The CDR3 runs to 16 residues. For the CDR3, the DNA is TGTGCCACCAGCGCCCGGGGACCGAGATATAATTCACCCCTCCACTTT. Its protein product is CATSARGPRYNSPLHF. Complete variable domain (other parts from reference TRBV15 and TRBJ1-6): DAMVIQNPRYQVTQFGKPVTLSCSQTLNHNVMYWYQQKSSQAPKLLFHYYDKDFNNEADTPDNFQSRRPNTSFCFLDIRSPGLGDTAMYLCATSARGPRYNSPLHFGNGTRLTVT.

This chain links TRBV9 with TRBJ2-3, with D perhaps TRBD2 (6 bases). Per germline, CDR1 SGDLS and CDR2 YYNGEE. This CDR3 is built from 18 residues. V dropped 4 bases and J dropped 0 bases, with 21 bases sitting between them. For the CDR3, the DNA is TGTGCCAGCAGCCCCCGGCTGAGCGGGTATACTAGCACAGATACGCAGTATTTT. This gives the protein CASSPRLSGYTSTDTQYF.

The genes are TRBV5-1 and TRBJ2-3; 13 positions agree with TRBD2. V lost 0 bases, J lost 3 bases, and 10 bases stayed unmatched. CDR3 length: 19 amino acids. Germline V gene lookup returns CDR1 SGHRS and CDR2 YFSETQ. The CDR3 DNA reads as TGCGCCAGCAGCTTGGAACTAGCGGGAGGGCTGTTAGGTACAGATACGCAGTATTTT. It yields the protein CASSLELAGGLLGTDTQYF.

V usage is TRBV29-1 and J usage is TRBJ2-3; TRBD2 matches at 9 bases. Germline V CDR1 and CDR2: SQVTM, ANQGSEA. The CDR3 spans 14 residues. V was pared by 3 bases and J by 2 bases, with 3 bases of the junction left unmatched. The CDR3 loop reads CSVETSGPTDTQYF. The CDR3 DNA reads as TGCAGCGTTGAGACTAGCGGACCCACAGATACGCAGTATTTT.

The rearrangement uses TRBV15 and TRBJ1-2; D might be TRBD1 (5 bases). The CDR3 length is 16 residues. The V end was cut by 4 bases, the J end by 7 bases, with 22 bases between. Germline-derived CDR1 and CDR2 are LNHNV and YYDKDF (reference sequence). In nucleotides, the CDR3 is TGTGCCACCAGCACAGGTTCGCAGACAGTAATAGGTGGCTACACCTTC. Translating it yields CATSTGSQTVIGGYTF. The entire variable domain, with the rest obtained from reference TRBV15 and TRBJ1-2, is as follows: DAMVIQNPRYQVTQFGKPVTLSCSQTLNHNVMYWYQQKSSQAPKLLFHYYDKDFNNEADTPDNFQSRRPNTSFCFLDIRSPGLGDTAMYLCATSTGSQTVIGGYTFGSGTRLTVV.

The J gene is TRBJ2-7, the V gene TRBV6-5, with a tentative D call TRBD2 (7 bases). CDR1 and CDR2 from the germline V gene are MNHEY and SVGAGI. The CDR3 is 14 amino acids. Trimming left V 2 bases short and J 0 bases short, with 8 bases between. The CDR3 reads CASSYRGASYEQYF. The CDR3, as DNA: TGTGCCAGCAGTTACCGGGGGGCCTCCTACGAGCAGTACTTC.

This chain joins TRBV2 and TRBJ1-5, with TRBD1 as a possible D gene (6 bases). Germline V lookup: CDR1 SNHLY, CDR2 FYNNEI. The ends were cut back, 4 bases at V and 7 bases at J, with 14 bases in the middle. CDR3 length equals 14 residues. CDR3 sequence (DNA): TGTGCCAGCAGTGTGCAGGGGTCGGAGCAGCCCCAGCATTTT. Translation gives CASSVQGSEQPQHF.

The chain employs TRBV5-1 and TRBJ2-2, with a weak D call TRBD1 (7 bases). V gave up 0 bases and J gave up 4 bases, with 16 bases separating them. The length of the CDR3 is 17 residues. Germline assignment: CDR1 SGHRS and CDR2 YFSETQ. CDR3 DNA: TGCGCCAGCAGCTTGGAGACAGGGAGGTTCAGCACCGGGGAGCTGTTTTTT. This gives the protein CASSLETGRFSTGELFF.

This chain links TRBV27 with TRBJ1-4; D remains ambiguous. The CDR3 totals 16 residues. Germline CDR1 MNHEY, CDR2 SMNVEV (reference sequence). Trimming pared 2 bases from V and 5 bases from J, leaving 15 bases between. For the CDR3, the DNA is TGTGCCAGCAGTTTAAGGGCTGCAAGCCAGAATGAAAAACTGTTTTTT. Translation gives CASSLRAASQNEKLFF.

This clone was seen a handful of times. This chain uses TRBV4-3 with TRBJ1-3; no definite D call. The germline V and J ends were trimmed by 0 bases and 1 base, with 7 bases remaining between them. The CDR3 is made up of 15 amino acids. The germline V gene encodes CDR1 LGHNA and CDR2 YSLEER. Here the CDR3 DNA reads TGCGCCAGCAGCCAAGATCTGGCATCTGGAAACACCATATATTTT. It specifies CASSQDLASGNTIYF.

Turning to this clone: This CDR3 is also generated by other DNA sequences in the sample. This rearrangement joins TRBV9 to TRBJ1-3; a possible D gene is TRBD1 (5 bases). Per germline, CDR1 SGDLS and CDR2 YYNGEE. V lost 2 bases, J lost 0 bases, and 6 bases lay in between. The CDR3 covers 14 residues. In DNA, the CDR3 is TGTGCCAGCAGCGTGACAGACTCTGGAAACACCATATATTTT. It is translated as CASSVTDSGNTIYF.

This chain links TRBV2 with TRBJ1-2, with 10 nucleotides matching TRBD1. The V gene's germline CDR1 is SNHLY and CDR2 FYNNEI. The ends lost 7 bases at V and 4 bases at J; junction bases unmatched: 6. The CDR3 extends over 14 amino acids. The CDR3 sequence is CASTGQGGAYGYTF. The CDR3 DNA reads TGTGCCAGCACCGGACAGGGGGGGGCCTATGGCTACACCTTC.

The gene calls are TRBV11-2 and TRBJ2-1; tentatively, D is TRBD1 (5 bases). The CDR3 consists of 16 residues. CDR1 and CDR2 (germline): SGHAT, FQNNGV. V dropped 0 bases and J dropped 7 bases, with 16 bases sitting between them. CDR3 amino acids: CASSLDQGVPSNEQFF. The DNA for the CDR3 is TGTGCCAGCAGCTTAGACCAGGGCGTCCCGTCGAATGAGCAGTTCTTC. The full variable domain, rest sourced from reference TRBV11-2 and TRBJ2-1, is EAGVAQSPRYKIIEKRQSVAFWCNPISGHATLYWYQQILGQGPKLLIQFQNNGVVDDSQLPKDRFSAERLKGVDSTLKIQPAKLEDSAVYLCASSLDQGVPSNEQFFGPGTRLTVL.

The chain carries TRBV29-1 and TRBJ2-7; 11 bases line up with TRBD2. This CDR3 region has 13 residues. J gave up 9 bases and V 4 bases, and 8 bases lay outside the gene matches. The germline CDR1 and CDR2 sequences are SQVTM and ANQGSEA. The CDR3, as DNA: TGCAGCGTTGTGGGTAGCGGGAGGGCCCTGCAGTACTTC. It is translated as CSVVGSGRALQYF.

V gene TRBV10-2 combines with J gene TRBJ1-1, with 7 bases that match TRBD1. Germline V lookup: CDR1 WSHSY, CDR2 SAAADI. J gave up 1 base and V 8 bases, and 7 bases lay outside the gene matches. The CDR3 has 14 residues. CDR3 bases: TGCGCCAGCCGCACCCACAGGGGGAACACTGAAGCTTTCTTT. Its protein product is CASRTHRGNTEAFF.

The genes are TRBV15 and TRBJ1-5; D not certain. Germline loops: CDR1 LNHNV, CDR2 YYDKDF (reference sequence). The CDR3 length is 12 residues. Deletions cut 8 bases from V and 8 bases from J, with 13 bases between. The CDR3 region has the DNA TGTGCCACCTCCAGGCCTTCTGAGCCCCAGCATTTT. Its translation is CATSRPSEPQHF.

The chain has TRBV2 and TRBJ2-7; 7 bases are a match to TRBD2. CDR3 length: 13 amino acids. CDR1 and CDR2 (germline): SNHLY, FYNNEI. V lost 6 bases to trimming and J lost 0 bases; unmatched junction nucleotides: 2. Here the CDR3 reads CASSREVSYEQYF. As DNA, the CDR3 is TGTGCCAGCAGCCGGGAGGTCTCCTACGAGCAGTACTTC.

The chain is built from TRBV28 and TRBJ2-1; 13 bases fit TRBD2. The CDR3 extends over 16 amino acids. Losses at the gene ends were 4 bases for V and 12 bases for J; bases not matched to a gene: 12. From germline, CDR1 is MDHEN and CDR2 SYDVKM. CDR3 coding DNA: TGTGCCAGCAGTTCCCTACGGACTAGCGGGAGTTTAGTGCAGTTCTTC. Protein product: CASSSLRTSGSLVQFF.

CDR3 in amino acids: CASSLSPSGKRNEQFF. CDR3 sequence (DNA): TGTGCCAGCAGCTTATCGCCTAGCGGGAAGAGGAATGAGCAGTTCTTC. The chain couples TRBV7-6 to TRBJ2-1, with 9 nucleotides matching TRBD2. The germline V gene encodes CDR1 SGHVS and CDR2 FNYEAQ. The V gene end was trimmed by 2 bases and the J gene end by 7 bases; junction bases not matched to a gene: 9. This CDR3 is built from 16 residues.

The CDR3 is CASSPRLANTDTQYF. CDR3 nucleotide sequence: TGTGCCAGCAGTCCCAGACTAGCGAACACAGATACGCAGTATTTT. The chain employs TRBV6-5 and TRBJ2-3; 8 bases align to TRBD2. With V trimmed by 5 bases and J by 2 bases, 6 bases remained unmatched. The CDR3 consists of 15 residues. CDR1 and CDR2 (germline): MNHEY, SVGAGI.

The sample holds one count of this clone. The genes are TRBV4-2 and TRBJ2-7; D unresolved. V was trimmed by 1 base and J by 3 bases, leaving 10 bases between them. The CDR3 has 14 amino acids. CDR1 is LGHNA and CDR2 is YNFKEQ in the germline V gene. The CDR3 here is CASSQVGDIYEQYF. DNA for the CDR3: TGTGCCAGCAGCCAAGTGGGTGACATCTACGAGCAGTACTTC.

The chain links TRBV7-2 to TRBJ2-1; D not resolved. The CDR3 is 15 amino acids. CDR1 and CDR2 from the germline V gene are SGHTA and FQGNSA. Between the trimmed V and J ends, which lost 3 bases and 5 bases, there was a span of 14 bases. The chain's CDR3 is CASSFQGRFNNEQFF. The CDR3, as DNA: TGTGCCAGCAGCTTTCAAGGTCGGTTTAACAATGAGCAGTTCTTC.

This clone was counted once. The chain uses TRBV27 and TRBJ2-3; 8 nucleotides line up with TRBD2. Germline V gene data show CDR1 as MNHEY and CDR2 as SMNVEV (reference sequence). The CDR3 length is 18 residues. Trimming at V came to 1 base and at J to 2 bases, leaving 11 bases not matched to a gene. CDR3 sequence: CASSLFGLGLGVTDTQYF. The CDR3 bases are TGTGCCAGCAGTTTATTCGGCTTGGGACTAGGAGTCACAGATACGCAGTATTTT.